These T cell receptor beta chains were read from a single sample in a study of CD8+ T cells in alopecia areata. Sequenced by immunoSEQ multiplex PCR; TCRdb stores in-frame clones only, minus some. The table lists 90,000 to 100,000 clones, about 64% of them singletons. The material was CD8+ T cells sorted from blood, obtained at week 4, from a patient treated with tofacitinib. The receptors here all came from a human donor with alopecia areata. CDR3s include the opening cysteine and the closing phenylalanine or tryptophan.

V: TRBV9
J: TRBJ2-1
CDR3: CASSGLTHNEQFF

V: TRBV30
J: TRBJ2-5
CDR3: CAWSVWTGETQYF

V: TRBV5-5
J: TRBJ1-1
CDR3: CASSLEQGEFMNTEAFF

V: TRBV29-1
J: TRBJ2-7
CDR3: CSVKGGVLPYEQYF

V: TRBV4-1
J: TRBJ2-7
CDR3: CASSQARTDYEQYF

V: TRBV5-1
J: TRBJ2-3
CDR3: CASSLAVAGTDTQYF

V: TRBV2
J: TRBJ2-7
CDR3: CASIQQGNQYEQYF

V: TRBV1
J: TRBJ1-5
CDR3: CTSTPKGQGEGSNQPQHF

V: TRBV2
J: TRBJ1-1
CDR3: CASSEKQGNTEAFF

V: TRBV7-2
J: TRBJ2-5
CDR3: CASSLVGGTEETQYF

V: TRBV19
J: TRBJ1-5
CDR3: CASSASTPRNQPQHF

V: TRBV11-2
J: TRBJ2-4
CDR3: CASSLVGPGAKNIQYF

V: TRBV4-1
J: TRBJ2-5
CDR3: CASSQISGIETQYF

V: TRBV6-5
J: TRBJ2-1
CDR3: CASSVLAGGLYEQFF

V: TRBV28
J: TRBJ2-5
CDR3: CASSLSLRAGETQYF

V: TRBV11-1
J: TRBJ2-3
CDR3: CASSLKDTQYF

V: TRBV29-1
J: TRBJ2-3
CDR3: CSVGVEGLIADTQYF

V: TRBV2
J: TRBJ1-2
CDR3: CASSEGGTGSSYRYTF

V: TRBV4-1
J: TRBJ2-5
CDR3: CASSPLAGGIQETQYF

V: TRBV4-3
J: TRBJ2-2
CDR3: CASSQGSANTGELFF

V: TRBV27
J: TRBJ2-7
CDR3: CASSFGQLAVQYF

V: TRBV5-1
J: TRBJ1-2
CDR3: CASSLGQGANYGYTF

V: TRBV4-2
J: TRBJ2-7
CDR3: CASSQGTSGGAYEQYF

V: TRBV5-1
J: TRBJ1-1
CDR3: CASSPEVAPMNTEAFF

V: TRBV29-1
J: TRBJ1-2
CDR3: CSVNLWDYGYTF

V: TRBV5-1
J: TRBJ2-3
CDR3: CASSKRGDPTDTQYF

V: TRBV4-3
J: TRBJ2-7
CDR3: CASSQDGGFSYEQYF

V: TRBV2
J: TRBJ2-1
CDR3: CASSDKGLSEQFF

V: TRBV6-4
J: TRBJ2-6
CDR3: CASSDRESGANVLTF

V: TRBV10-3
J: TRBJ2-1
CDR3: CAISENRDNEQFF

V: TRBV7-9
J: TRBJ2-3
CDR3: CASSSTLLGVTHGTDTQYF

V: TRBV29-1
J: TRBJ2-3
CDR3: CSVAASRDTDTQYF

V: TRBV29-1
J: TRBJ1-1
CDR3: CSVLLPELAEAFF

V: TRBV29-1
J: TRBJ2-1
CDR3: CSVEDPLTSGENYNEQFF

V: TRBV7-9
J: TRBJ2-1
CDR3: CASSPTDGPGGIYEQFF

V: TRBV13
J: TRBJ2-5
CDR3: CASSSLLGGPRETQYF

V: TRBV27
J: TRBJ2-7
CDR3: CASSSPPYYEQYF

V: TRBV4-3
J: TRBJ2-1
CDR3: CASSQRDRYNEQFF

V: TRBV4-1
J: TRBJ2-3
CDR3: CASSQEQTIPHTDTQYF

V: TRBV4-1
J: TRBJ2-5
CDR3: CASSQDPGRAGETQYF

V: TRBV2
J: TRBJ1-1
CDR3: CASSEVGRMVAEAFF

V: TRBV6-5
J: TRBJ2-7
CDR3: CASSQGQGVSYEQYF

V: TRBV9
J: TRBJ2-1
CDR3: CASSASGGLYNEQFF

V: TRBV5-1
J: TRBJ2-1
CDR3: CASSLTGGSYNEQFF

V: TRBV29-1
J: TRBJ2-7
CDR3: CSVRGLAGTYEQYF